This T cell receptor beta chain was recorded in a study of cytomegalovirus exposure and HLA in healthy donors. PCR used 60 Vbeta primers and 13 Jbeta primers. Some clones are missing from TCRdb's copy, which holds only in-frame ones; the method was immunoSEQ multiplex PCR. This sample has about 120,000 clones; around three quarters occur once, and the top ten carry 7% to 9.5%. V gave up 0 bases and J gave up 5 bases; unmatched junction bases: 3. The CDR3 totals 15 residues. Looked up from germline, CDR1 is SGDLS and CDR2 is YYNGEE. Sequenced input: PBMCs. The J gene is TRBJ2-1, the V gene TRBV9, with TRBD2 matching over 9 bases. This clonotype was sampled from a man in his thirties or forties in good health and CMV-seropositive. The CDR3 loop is CASSVGGGANNEQFF. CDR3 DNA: TGTGCCAGCAGCGTAGGCGGGGGGGCAAACAATGAGCAGTTCTTC.